Below are 8 T cell receptor beta chains sequenced from a single sample in a study of tumor-infiltrating lymphocytes in primary liver carcinoma. Unsorted bulk tissue of about 20-31 mg yielded co-extracted RNA and DNA. A constant-region primer served to make TCR beta cDNA from roughly 500 ng total RNA. It was through three nested multiplex PCR rounds of slightly modified ARM-PCR that TCR beta libraries arose. TRBV1-TRBV30 forward and Cbeta reverse primers drove the first two approximately 11-cycle rounds. TCRdb re-called the multiplex PCR reads with MiXCR, one entry per CDR3 protein. The data show tens of thousands of distinct CDR3 sequences, with about 68% seen just once and around 23% held by the top ten. Sample: liver tumor tissue from sampling region 2. Subset here: tumor region T2, inferior pole. The receptors were gathered from a middle-aged man with primary liver carcinoma and hepatitis B virus infection.

The chain links TRBV29-1 to TRBJ2-1; D is perhaps TRBD1 (6 bases). Trimming left V 0 bases short and J 11 bases short, with 14 bases between. The CDR3 has 13 amino acids. Germline values: CDR1 SQVTM, CDR2 ANQGSEA. CDR3: CSVEESGVNKQFF. In DNA form, the CDR3 reads TGCAGCGTTGAAGAATCAGGGGTTAATAAGCAGTTCTTC.

The chain has TRBV28 and TRBJ1-5; no firm D call. V lost 9 bases and J 9 bases, leaving 18 bases between the germline ends. Per germline, CDR1 MDHEN and CDR2 SYDVKM. This CDR3 is 13 amino acids long. CDR3 residues: CASRGRGALPQHF. For the CDR3, the DNA is TGTGCCAGTAGAGGTAGAGGAGCCCTGCCCCAGCATTTT.

Concerning this clonotype itself: A read error may account for a junction end that differs from germline. The chain employs TRBV29-1 and TRBJ2-7, with D possibly being TRBD2 (5 bases). CDR1 SQVTM and CDR2 ANQGSEA come from the germline V gene. This CDR3 is built from 14 residues. In DNA, the CDR3 is TGTAGCGTCCGACCTCAGGACGCTTCCTATGAGCAGTGCTTC. Its protein is CSVRPQDASYEQCF.

Concerning this clonotype itself: The germline gene is not matched at one end of the junction; a read error may be the cause. The V gene is TRBV11-2, the J gene TRBJ2-7; D remains ambiguous. Germline CDR1 is SGHAT and CDR2 is FQNNGV. This CDR3 is 11 amino acids long. CDR3 region: CASSAHYDQYF. The CDR3 bases are TGTGCTAGCAGCGCTCACTACGATCAGTACTTC.

V is TRBV21-1 and J is TRBJ2-2. TRBV21-1 is recorded as a pseudogene. This CDR3 spans 15 amino acids. The CDR3 coding sequence is TGTGCCAGCAGCAAAGTTGAACAGACCACCGGGGAGCTGTTATTT. Translating gives CASSKVEQTTGELLF.

This clonotype was seen once. Without the conserved terminal phenylalanine or tryptophan, this CDR3 likely stems from a read error. This sequence joins TRBV6-1 and TRBJ1-6, with unresolved D. The CDR3 contains 16 residues. Germline-derived CDR1 and CDR2 are MNHNS and SASEGT. CDR3 region: CASSEALRGINSPLHL. As DNA, the CDR3 is TGTGCCAGTAGTGAAGCGCTCCGTGGCATAAATTCACCCCTCCACCTT.

As to this clonotype: This CDR3 is missing its conserved last phenylalanine or tryptophan, likely due to a read error. The V gene is TRBV4-1, the J gene TRBJ1-1; 7 positions agree with TRBD1. CDR3 length: 15 amino acids. The germline V gene encodes CDR1 MGHRA and CDR2 YSYEKL. The CDR3 is CASSQLRGGDTEAFL. CDR3 sequence (DNA): TGCGCCAGTAGCCAACTCAGGGGGGGTGACACTGAGGCTTTCTTA.

About this clonotype itself: This may be a read error: a much more frequent sequence differs by one nucleotide. This chain connects TRBV28 to TRBJ2-2; 8 positions agree with TRBD2. Germline assignment: CDR1 MDHEN and CDR2 SYDVKM. The V segment lost 6 bases and the J segment 7 bases; nucleotides outside the gene matches: 16. The CDR3 length is 17 residues. CDR3 sequence reads: CASSSLAGGSRRGELFF. The CDR3 bases are TGTGCCAGCAGCTCTCTTGCGGGAGGTAGTCGCCGCGGGGAGCTGTTTTTT.